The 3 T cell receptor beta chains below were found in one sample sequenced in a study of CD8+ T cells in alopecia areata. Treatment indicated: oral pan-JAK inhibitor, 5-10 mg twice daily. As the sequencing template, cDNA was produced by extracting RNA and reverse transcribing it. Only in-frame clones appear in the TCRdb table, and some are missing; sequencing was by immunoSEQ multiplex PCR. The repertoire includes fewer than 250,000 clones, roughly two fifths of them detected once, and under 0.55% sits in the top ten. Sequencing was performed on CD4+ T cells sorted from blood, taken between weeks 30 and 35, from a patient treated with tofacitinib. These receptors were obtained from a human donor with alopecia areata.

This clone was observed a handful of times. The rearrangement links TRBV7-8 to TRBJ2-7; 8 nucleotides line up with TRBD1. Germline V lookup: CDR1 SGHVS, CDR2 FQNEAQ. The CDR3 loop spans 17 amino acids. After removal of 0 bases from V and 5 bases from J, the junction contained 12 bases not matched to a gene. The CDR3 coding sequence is TGTGCCAGCAGCTTAGCCCACCTCGACAGGGGTAGGAACGAGCAGTACTTC. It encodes CASSLAHLDRGRNEQYF.

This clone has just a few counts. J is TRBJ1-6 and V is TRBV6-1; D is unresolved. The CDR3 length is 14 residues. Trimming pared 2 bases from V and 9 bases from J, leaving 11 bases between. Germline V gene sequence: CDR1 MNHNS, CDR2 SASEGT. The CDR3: CASSERRFRSPLHF. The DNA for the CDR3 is TGTGCCAGCAGTGAAAGGAGGTTCCGTTCACCCCTCCACTTT.

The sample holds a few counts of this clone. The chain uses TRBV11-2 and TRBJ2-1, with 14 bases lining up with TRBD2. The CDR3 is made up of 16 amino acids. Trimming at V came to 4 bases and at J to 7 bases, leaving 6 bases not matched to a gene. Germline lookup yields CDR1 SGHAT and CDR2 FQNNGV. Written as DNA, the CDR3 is TGTGCCAGCAGCTCCGGGACTAGCGGGGGTCAGAATGAGCAGTTCTTC. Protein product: CASSSGTSGGQNEQFF.